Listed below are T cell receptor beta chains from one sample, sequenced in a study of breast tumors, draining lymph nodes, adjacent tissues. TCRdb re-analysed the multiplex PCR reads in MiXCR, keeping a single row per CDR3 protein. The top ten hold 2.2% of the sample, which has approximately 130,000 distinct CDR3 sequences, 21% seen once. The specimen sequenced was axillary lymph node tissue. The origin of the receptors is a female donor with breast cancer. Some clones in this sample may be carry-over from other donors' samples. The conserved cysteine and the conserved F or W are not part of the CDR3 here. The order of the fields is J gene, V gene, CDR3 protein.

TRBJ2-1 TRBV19 ASSIREGLYNEQF
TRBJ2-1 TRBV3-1 ASSQDPSGSCEQF
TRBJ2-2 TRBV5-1 ASSLGGNTGELF
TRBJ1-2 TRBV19 ASSILGQLNGYT
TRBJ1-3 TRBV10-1 ASARDPSGNTIY
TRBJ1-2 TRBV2 ASSASAGDYGYT
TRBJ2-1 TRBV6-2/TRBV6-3 ASSYSSDRVKSYNEQF
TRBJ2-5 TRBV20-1 SALERETQY
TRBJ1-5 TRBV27 ASSIDRGNQPQH
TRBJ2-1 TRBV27 ASSKARTSSHEQF
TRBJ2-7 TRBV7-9 ASSSDWPPYEQY
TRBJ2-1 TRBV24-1 ATGTYNEQF
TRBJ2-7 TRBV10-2 ASSPWGSADSYEQY
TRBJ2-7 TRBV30 ACLPLATTYEQY
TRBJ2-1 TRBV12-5 ASGLAEASGIAEF
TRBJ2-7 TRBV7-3 ASSHRDRGPYEQY
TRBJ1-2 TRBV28 ATEDRGRTNYGYT
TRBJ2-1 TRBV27 ASSLGGTYNEQF
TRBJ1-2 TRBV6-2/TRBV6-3 ASSYGSFNYGYT
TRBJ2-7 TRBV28 ASRRRRSSSYEQY
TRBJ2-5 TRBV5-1 ASSPGAQETQY
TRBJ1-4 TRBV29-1 SVVSGEKLF
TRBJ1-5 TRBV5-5 ASSRTRDQPQH
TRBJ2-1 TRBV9 ASSAGTSGRSEQF
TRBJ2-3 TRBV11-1 ASSLFRSSTDTQY
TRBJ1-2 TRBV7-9 ASSPDSLGYT
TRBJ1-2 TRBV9 ASSGFLGNTNGYT
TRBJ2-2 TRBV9 ASSVGGAGAGELF
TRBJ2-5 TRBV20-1 SARGGGTGAAKTQY
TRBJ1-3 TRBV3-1 ASSQWDRGLGNTIY
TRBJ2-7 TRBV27 ASSSDLGLAGLTYEQY
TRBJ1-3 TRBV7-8 ASSLSGGGNTIY
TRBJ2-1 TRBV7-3 ASSSPWGTSNNEQF
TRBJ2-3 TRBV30 AWSPLAGDVDTQY
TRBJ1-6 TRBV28 ASRYLGTGNSPLH
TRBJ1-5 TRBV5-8 ASSLEGGGGQPQH
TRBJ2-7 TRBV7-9 ASSLVSSYEQY
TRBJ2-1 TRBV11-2 ASSLGRQGGQF